A selection of T cell receptor beta chains follows, all from one sample in a study of blood T cell repertoires in COVID-19. Measured with immunoSEQ multiplex PCR; TCRdb has only the in-frame clones, and not every one. Counted here are about 250,000 clones, about four fifths occurring once; the ten biggest clones make up roughly 10%. The sample taken for sequencing was peripheral blood. The receptors stem from a man at least 80 years old with acute or convalescent COVID-19. CDR3s include the opening cysteine and the closing phenylalanine or tryptophan. Fields, in order: V gene, D gene, clone size, CDR3 length, J gene, CDR3 protein, CDR3 DNA. The D gene is left open where the match is weak. Not all rows give a size; the values are once, few, many and, for expanded clones, a class.

v_call: TRBV11-3; d_call: TRBD1; clone_size: NA; cdr3_length: 18; j_call: TRBJ2-7; cdr3_aa: CASSLDGPGTGGLCEQYF; cdr3_nt: TGTGCCAGCAGCTTAGATGGGCCGGGGACAGGGGGCCTCTGCGAGCAGTACTTC
v_call: TRBV4-2; d_call: TRBD2; clone_size: NA; cdr3_length: 19; j_call: TRBJ2-2; cdr3_aa: CASSPIGLAGGPSTGELFF; cdr3_nt: TGTGCCAGCAGTCCCATCGGGCTAGCGGGAGGGCCGAGCACCGGGGAGCTGTTTTTT
v_call: TRBV30; d_call: TRBD2; clone_size: few; cdr3_length: 13; j_call: TRBJ2-7; cdr3_aa: CAWSGGRDYEQYF; cdr3_nt: TGTGCCTGGAGTGGCGGGAGGGACTACGAGCAGTACTTC
v_call: TRBV18; d_call: TRBD2; clone_size: NA; cdr3_length: 15; j_call: TRBJ2-1; cdr3_aa: CASSPGLAGGLRQFF; cdr3_nt: TGTGCCAGCTCACCCGGACTAGCGGGAGGGCTACGACAGTTCTTC
v_call: TRBV5-1; d_call: NA; clone_size: NA; cdr3_length: 13; j_call: TRBJ2-7; cdr3_aa: CASSLAHGYEQYF; cdr3_nt: TGCGCCAGCAGCTTGGCGCACGGGTACGAGCAGTACTTC
v_call: TRBV30; d_call: NA; clone_size: NA; cdr3_length: 13; j_call: TRBJ1-5; cdr3_aa: CAWSKGADQPQHF; cdr3_nt: TGTGCCTGGAGTAAAGGGGCGGATCAGCCCCAGCATTTT
v_call: TRBV7-8; d_call: TRBD1; clone_size: NA; cdr3_length: 15; j_call: TRBJ1-1; cdr3_aa: CASSTSGTGNTEAFF; cdr3_nt: TGTGCCAGCAGCACCTCCGGGACAGGTAACACTGAAGCTTTCTTT
v_call: TRBV28; d_call: TRBD1; clone_size: NA; cdr3_length: 13; j_call: TRBJ1-3; cdr3_aa: CASIRQGANTIYF; cdr3_nt: TGTGCCAGCATCCGACAGGGGGCGAACACCATATATTTT
v_call: TRBV5-1; d_call: TRBD2; clone_size: few; cdr3_length: 14; j_call: TRBJ2-7; cdr3_aa: CASSFAGLAGEQYF; cdr3_nt: TGCGCCAGCAGCTTTGCGGGACTAGCGGGCGAGCAGTACTTC
v_call: TRBV24-1; d_call: NA; clone_size: NA; cdr3_length: 15; j_call: TRBJ1-2; cdr3_aa: CATSASQAGIYGYTF; cdr3_nt: TGTGCCACCAGTGCCTCGCAGGCAGGGATCTATGGCTACACCTTC
v_call: TRBV10-3; d_call: TRBD1; clone_size: NA; cdr3_length: 13; j_call: TRBJ1-2; cdr3_aa: CAISPGQGHGYTF; cdr3_nt: TGTGCCATCAGTCCCGGACAGGGTCATGGCTACACCTTC
v_call: TRBV7-2; d_call: NA; clone_size: NA; cdr3_length: 14; j_call: TRBJ2-7; cdr3_aa: CASSYPGTFYEQYF; cdr3_nt: TGTGCCAGCAGCTACCCCGGGACTTTCTACGAGCAGTACTTC
v_call: TRBV5-5; d_call: TRBD1; clone_size: NA; cdr3_length: 19; j_call: TRBJ2-6; cdr3_aa: CASSLSTGTGYSGANVLTF; cdr3_nt: TGTGCCAGCAGCTTGAGCACCGGGACAGGCTACTCTGGGGCCAACGTCCTGACTTTC
v_call: TRBV6-1; d_call: NA; clone_size: NA; cdr3_length: 14; j_call: TRBJ1-2; cdr3_aa: CASSEAHQGYGYTF; cdr3_nt: TGTGCCAGCAGTGAAGCCCACCAGGGCTATGGCTACACCTTC
v_call: TRBV6-5; d_call: NA; clone_size: NA; cdr3_length: 14; j_call: TRBJ1-4; cdr3_aa: CASTRGGGNEKLFF; cdr3_nt: TGTGCCAGCACCCGGGGGGGAGGTAATGAAAAACTGTTTTTT
v_call: TRBV28; d_call: NA; clone_size: NA; cdr3_length: 13; j_call: TRBJ1-2; cdr3_aa: CASSMGADYGYTF; cdr3_nt: TGTGCCAGCAGCATGGGGGCGGACTATGGCTACACCTTC
v_call: TRBV3-1/TRBV3-2; d_call: TRBD1; clone_size: NA; cdr3_length: 17; j_call: TRBJ1-6; cdr3_aa: CASSRPQGSSYNSPLHF; cdr3_nt: TGTGCCAGCAGCCGCCCACAGGGGAGCTCCTATAATTCACCCCTCCACTTT
v_call: TRBV11-1; d_call: NA; clone_size: NA; cdr3_length: 14; j_call: TRBJ1-2; cdr3_aa: CACSPARDTGGYTF; cdr3_nt: TGTGCCTGCTCCCCCGCCAGGGACACAGGGGGCTACACCTTC
v_call: TRBV5-1; d_call: NA; clone_size: NA; cdr3_length: 14; j_call: TRBJ2-7; cdr3_aa: CASSGAGLSYEQYF; cdr3_nt: TGCGCCAGCAGCGGAGCGGGCCTCTCCTACGAGCAGTACTTC
v_call: TRBV7-2; d_call: NA; clone_size: NA; cdr3_length: 16; j_call: TRBJ2-3; cdr3_aa: CASSPYRFGTSDTQYF; cdr3_nt: TGTGCCAGCAGCCCCTACAGGTTTGGGACATCGGATACGCAGTATTTT
v_call: TRBV10-2; d_call: TRBD2; clone_size: NA; cdr3_length: 14; j_call: TRBJ2-3; cdr3_aa: CASRAGGAPGTQYF; cdr3_nt: TGCGCCAGCAGGGCGGGGGGCGCGCCCGGTACGCAGTATTTT
v_call: TRBV10-2; d_call: TRBD2; clone_size: NA; cdr3_length: 14; j_call: TRBJ2-7; cdr3_aa: CASSESPRGDEQYF; cdr3_nt: TGCGCCAGCAGTGAGTCGCCCCGGGGGGACGAGCAGTACTTC
v_call: TRBV19; d_call: TRBD1; clone_size: NA; cdr3_length: 14; j_call: TRBJ1-6; cdr3_aa: CASSTTGTAAPLHF; cdr3_nt: TGTGCCAGTAGTACGACAGGGACCGCGGCACCCCTCCACTTT
v_call: TRBV14; d_call: TRBD2; clone_size: few; cdr3_length: 14; j_call: TRBJ2-7; cdr3_aa: CASSPSGGMGEQYF; cdr3_nt: TGTGCCAGCAGCCCGAGCGGGGGTATGGGGGAGCAGTACTTC
v_call: TRBV5-4; d_call: TRBD1; clone_size: NA; cdr3_length: 13; j_call: TRBJ1-5; cdr3_aa: CASSQDRNQPQHF; cdr3_nt: TGTGCCAGCAGCCAGGACAGGAATCAGCCCCAGCATTTT
v_call: TRBV2; d_call: NA; clone_size: NA; cdr3_length: 13; j_call: TRBJ1-1; cdr3_aa: CASTKEGKTEAFF; cdr3_nt: TGTGCCAGCACTAAAGAGGGTAAAACTGAAGCTTTCTTT
v_call: TRBV5-1; d_call: TRBD1; clone_size: NA; cdr3_length: 14; j_call: TRBJ1-6; cdr3_aa: CASSDRQGGSPLHF; cdr3_nt: TGCGCCAGCAGCGACAGACAGGGAGGTTCACCCCTCCACTTT
v_call: TRBV2; d_call: NA; clone_size: NA; cdr3_length: 17; j_call: TRBJ1-5; cdr3_aa: CASSEGYRADSNQPQHF; cdr3_nt: TGTGCCAGCAGTGAAGGGTACAGGGCCGATAGCAATCAGCCCCAGCATTTT
v_call: TRBV9; d_call: NA; clone_size: NA; cdr3_length: 16; j_call: TRBJ2-3; cdr3_aa: CASTIRGDASTDTQYF; cdr3_nt: TGTGCCAGCACCATAAGAGGTGATGCTAGCACAGATACGCAGTATTTT
v_call: TRBV4-1; d_call: TRBD2; clone_size: NA; cdr3_length: 16; j_call: TRBJ2-3; cdr3_aa: CASSQGGGGLTDTQYF; cdr3_nt: TGCGCCAGCAGCCAAGGGGGCGGGGGACTCACAGATACGCAGTATTTT
v_call: TRBV19; d_call: TRBD2; clone_size: once; cdr3_length: 16; j_call: TRBJ2-2; cdr3_aa: CASHRGTSGRNGELFF; cdr3_nt: TGTGCCAGTCATAGGGGGACTAGCGGGAGAAACGGGGAGCTGTTTTTT
v_call: TRBV6-1; d_call: NA; clone_size: NA; cdr3_length: 14; j_call: TRBJ1-2; cdr3_aa: CASSEAIRRYGYTF; cdr3_nt: TGTGCCAGCAGTGAAGCGATAAGGAGGTATGGCTACACCTTC
v_call: TRBV7-8; d_call: TRBD1; clone_size: NA; cdr3_length: 18; j_call: TRBJ2-3; cdr3_aa: CASSLSRDREGGTDTQYF; cdr3_nt: TGTGCCAGCAGCTTAAGCCGGGACAGGGAAGGGGGCACAGATACGCAGTATTTT
v_call: TRBV30; d_call: TRBD1; clone_size: NA; cdr3_length: 16; j_call: TRBJ1-5; cdr3_aa: CAWSLRTGAFNQPQHF; cdr3_nt: TGTGCCTGGAGTCTCCGGACAGGAGCCTTCAATCAGCCCCAGCATTTT
v_call: TRBV10-1; d_call: NA; clone_size: NA; cdr3_length: 15; j_call: TRBJ1-3; cdr3_aa: CASSESTASGNTIYF; cdr3_nt: TGCGCCAGCAGTGAGTCGACAGCCTCTGGAAACACCATATATTTT
v_call: TRBV7-8; d_call: NA; clone_size: NA; cdr3_length: 14; j_call: TRBJ1-5; cdr3_aa: CASSGPGMGQPQHF; cdr3_nt: TGTGCCAGCAGCGGCCCAGGGATGGGGCAGCCCCAGCATTTT
v_call: TRBV28; d_call: TRBD2; clone_size: NA; cdr3_length: 13; j_call: TRBJ2-5; cdr3_aa: CASSRGGQETQYF; cdr3_nt: TGTGCCAGCAGTCGGGGGGGACAAGAGACCCAGTACTTC
v_call: TRBV6-6; d_call: TRBD1; clone_size: NA; cdr3_length: 14; j_call: TRBJ2-7; cdr3_aa: CASRTMGQRYEQYF; cdr3_nt: TGTGCCAGCAGAACAATGGGACAGCGATACGAGCAGTACTTC
v_call: TRBV9; d_call: NA; clone_size: once; cdr3_length: 15; j_call: TRBJ2-2; cdr3_aa: CASSVRQFNTGELFF; cdr3_nt: TGTGCCAGCAGCGTACGTCAGTTCAACACCGGGGAGCTGTTTTTT
v_call: TRBV5-4; d_call: NA; clone_size: NA; cdr3_length: 16; j_call: TRBJ1-3; cdr3_aa: CASSLGGQSSGNTIYF; cdr3_nt: TGTGCCAGCAGCTTGGGAGGACAGAGCTCTGGAAACACCATATATTTT